This passage covers 20 T cell receptor beta chains from one sample sequenced in a study of T cells in narcolepsy. The repertoire was sequenced with immunoSEQ multiplex PCR; TCRdb's copy has only in-frame clones and lacks some. The sample lists over 25,000 clones; roughly three quarters were seen once. Sequenced material: memory (CD45RA-) CD4+ T cells from blood. These receptors were obtained from a human donor in good health.

The J gene is TRBJ2-7, the V gene TRBV19; a weak D match, TRBD1 (6 bases). The V end was cut by 5 bases, the J end by 4 bases, with 18 bases between. In germline, CDR1 is LNHDA, CDR2 SQIVND (reference sequence). The CDR3 runs to 15 residues. The CDR3 DNA sequence: TGTGCCAGTAGTCTGACAGGAACGAGGCAATACGAGCAGTACTTC. Protein: CASSLTGTRQYEQYF.

The rearrangement uses TRBV6-6 and TRBJ1-5, with 8 bases that match TRBD1. The CDR3 loop spans 15 amino acids. V lost 6 bases, J lost 2 bases, and 6 bases stayed unmatched. Germline V gene data show CDR1 as MNHNY and CDR2 as SVGAGI (reference sequence). The CDR3 loop is CASRTTGARNQPQHF. The CDR3 DNA reads TGTGCCAGCAGAACGACAGGGGCGCGCAATCAGCCCCAGCATTTT.

This clone came up a few times. The rearrangement uses TRBV7-2 and TRBJ1-1; 10 bases are a match to TRBD1. Trimming removed 5 bases from V and 4 bases from J; junction bases left unmatched: 7. The germline V gene encodes CDR1 SGHTA and CDR2 FQGNSA. This CDR3 region has 15 residues. The CDR3 here is CASSEGQGLRTEAFF. DNA for the CDR3: TGTGCCAGCAGCGAGGGACAGGGGTTGCGCACTGAAGCTTTCTTT.

This sequence joins TRBV29-1 and TRBJ2-5; 11 bases match TRBD2. V trimming: 6 bases; J trimming: 4 bases; junction bases outside the gene matches: 7. Germline V gene lookup returns CDR1 SQVTM and CDR2 ANQGSEA. The CDR3 is made up of 14 amino acids. In DNA, the CDR3 is TGCAGCGTCGTAGCGGGAGGGCCCTCAGAGACCCAGTACTTC. Translating it yields CSVVAGGPSETQYF.

V usage is TRBV29-1 and J usage is TRBJ2-1, with D perhaps matching TRBD1 (7 bases). The CDR3 consists of 16 residues. Germline V gene lookup returns CDR1 SQVTM and CDR2 ANQGSEA. V was shortened by 4 bases and J by 0 bases, with 16 bases between the two germline ends. In nucleotides, the CDR3 is TGCAGCGTTGTCTGGCAGGGGGGATTCTCCTACAATGAGCAGTTCTTC. It codes for CSVVWQGGFSYNEQFF.

The chain employs TRBV19 and TRBJ2-7, with 12 bases that match TRBD2. The CDR3 spans 14 residues. V gave up 4 bases and J gave up 6 bases; unmatched junction bases: 4. The germline CDR1 and CDR2 sequences are LNHDA and SQIVND (reference sequence). CDR3 DNA sequence: TGTGCCAGTAGTAGCACTAGCGGGAGGAGCGAGCAGTACTTC. Translated, it gives CASSSTSGRSEQYF.

The rearrangement joins TRBV19 to TRBJ2-7, with D possibly being TRBD1 (5 bases). The CDR3 is 16 residues long. The V gene's germline CDR1 is LNHDA and CDR2 SQIVND (reference sequence). Trimming left V 1 base short and J 0 bases short, with 13 bases between. In DNA, the CDR3 is TGTGCCAGTAGTATAGGGTGGGGCAGCCCCTCCTACGAGCAGTACTTC. This sequence encodes CASSIGWGSPSYEQYF.

This clone was recorded a few times. V usage is TRBV13 and J usage is TRBJ1-4; TRBD1 is a possible D gene (6 bases). V was pared by 5 bases and J by 4 bases, with 11 bases between. Germline V gene sequence: CDR1 PRHDT, CDR2 FYEKMQ (reference sequence). The CDR3 consists of 14 residues. The CDR3 reads CASSRRTVNEKLFF. The CDR3 DNA reads TGTGCCAGCAGCCGCCGGACAGTTAATGAAAAACTGTTTTTT. Together with reference TRBV13 and TRBJ1-4, the CDR3 gives the full variable domain: AAGVIQSPRHLIKEKRETATLKCYPIPRHDTVYWYQQGPGQDPQFLISFYEKMQSDKGSIPDRFSAQQFSDYHSELNMSSLELGDSALYFCASSRRTVNEKLFFGSGTQLSVL.

This clone has just one count. V and J are TRBV11-3 and TRBJ2-1, with TRBD1 as a possible D gene (7 bases). Germline-derived CDR1 and CDR2 are SGHNT and YENEEA. V shed 6 bases and J shed 6 bases, with 18 bases lying between them. The CDR3 runs 15 residues. The CDR3: CASRGGNRGSNEQFF. For the CDR3, the DNA is TGTGCCAGCAGGGGGGGAAACAGGGGTAGCAATGAGCAGTTCTTC.

The CDR3 DNA sequence: TGTGCCAGCAGCTCCTCCGGGACAGGGTCCCACGAGCAGTACTTC. This codes for CASSSSGTGSHEQYF. This rearrangement joins TRBV7-9 to TRBJ2-7, with 9 bases aligning to TRBD1. The V gene's germline CDR1 is SEHNR and CDR2 FQNEAQ (reference sequence). This CDR3 comprises 15 residues. V dropped 4 bases and J dropped 5; count of bases not matched to a gene: 9.

The CDR3 sequence: CASSFTGATNEKLFF. The DNA of the CDR3 is TGCGCCAGCAGCTTTACAGGAGCAACTAATGAAAAACTGTTTTTT. The J gene is TRBJ1-4, the V gene TRBV5-1; the D gene is possibly TRBD1 (5 bases). The CDR3 loop spans 15 amino acids. V was cut by 2 bases and J by 0 bases, with 8 bases left in between. The germline gives CDR1 SGHRS, CDR2 YFSETQ.

The genes are TRBV7-8 and TRBJ1-1; D is possibly TRBD1 (5 bases). CDR3 length: 14 amino acids. The V gene's germline CDR1 is SGHVS and CDR2 FQNEAQ. Trimming removed 2 bases at V and 5 bases at J, with 12 bases between. The CDR3 coding sequence is TGTGCCAGCAGCTTAAGGGCGGAGGGGACTGAAGCTTTCTTT. Its protein product is CASSLRAEGTEAFF.

The chain uses TRBV7-9 and TRBJ1-5; no clear D gene. The V end was cut by 5 bases, the J end by 0 bases, with 5 bases between. Germline loops: CDR1 SEHNR, CDR2 FQNEAQ (reference sequence). This CDR3 is built from 13 residues. CDR3 coding DNA: TGTGCCAGCAGCCCCTATAGCAATCAGCCCCAGCATTTT. Its protein product is CASSPYSNQPQHF.

The rearrangement links TRBV29-1 to TRBJ1-2, with D maybe TRBD1 (6 bases). The germline gives CDR1 SQVTM, CDR2 ANQGSEA. The CDR3 is made up of 15 amino acids. Trimming left V 7 bases short and J 7 bases short, with 25 bases between. This chain's CDR3 is CSAGMGGAIVAGYTF. The CDR3 DNA is TGCAGCGCCGGCATGGGGGGGGCCATTGTTGCTGGCTACACCTTC.

This clone was seen a single time. The V call is TRBV29-1, the J call TRBJ1-4, with no clear D. This CDR3 region has 12 residues. V was trimmed by 4 bases and J by 6 bases, leaving 9 bases between them. Per germline, CDR1 SQVTM and CDR2 ANQGSEA. For the CDR3, the DNA is TGCAGCGTTGTTGGAGGAGATGAAAAACTGTTTTTT. Translation gives CSVVGGDEKLFF.

This sequence joins TRBV19 and TRBJ1-2, with a weak D call TRBD1 (6 bases). V was shortened by 7 bases and J by 3 bases, with 12 bases between the two germline ends. The CDR3 consists of 13 residues. Germline loops: CDR1 LNHDA, CDR2 SQIVND (reference sequence). This CDR3 is CASTQGRDYGYTF. In DNA, the CDR3 is TGTGCCAGTACCCAGGGGAGGGACTATGGCTACACCTTC.

This chain joins TRBV18 and TRBJ2-1; 13 bases fit TRBD2. Losses at the gene ends were 4 bases for V and 5 bases for J; bases not matched to a gene: 2. The CDR3 extends over 15 amino acids. Germline loops: CDR1 KGHSH, CDR2 LQKENI. DNA of the CDR3: TGTGCCAGCTCACAACTAGCGGGAGGGGACAATGAGCAGTTCTTC. This translates into CASSQLAGGDNEQFF.

This chain connects TRBV4-2 to TRBJ1-1, with D tentatively TRBD1 (5 bases). From germline, CDR1 is LGHNA and CDR2 YNFKEQ. V was pared by 0 bases and J by 4 bases, with 15 bases between. The CDR3 totals 16 residues. CDR3 DNA sequence: TGTGCCAGCAGCCAAGATTCTCAGGGTCTTGGCACTGAAGCTTTCTTT. It is translated as CASSQDSQGLGTEAFF.

The chain couples TRBV11-2 to TRBJ1-1; tentative D call: TRBD1 (5 bases). The CDR3 has 15 residues. V was cut by 5 bases and J by 0 bases, with 13 bases left in between. The germline gives CDR1 SGHAT, CDR2 FQNNGV. The CDR3 sequence: CASSIPGRMNTEAFF. In nucleotides, the CDR3 is TGTGCCAGCAGCATTCCAGGGAGGATGAACACTGAAGCTTTCTTT.

A single count supports this clone. V gene TRBV11-3 combines with J gene TRBJ2-1; no definite D call. CDR3 length equals 13 residues. Germline-derived CDR1 and CDR2 are SGHNT and YENEEA. V was clipped by 0 bases and J by 6 bases, with 6 bases between them. CDR3 region: CASSLDPVNEQFF. CDR3 DNA: TGTGCCAGCAGCTTAGACCCAGTCAATGAGCAGTTCTTC.